This TCR beta chain was recovered during a study of blood T cell repertoires in COVID-19. Study as a whole: Both acute and convalescent COVID-19 samples were obtained from the United States, Italy and Spain. T cells, B-cell-depleted T cells, or PBMCs supplied cDNA or gDNA.

In the original analysis: Using reference gene primer amplification, nucleated cell counts were estimated. Assay: immunoSEQ multiplex PCR; the TCRdb copy retains only in-frame clones and omits some. Clonal size and the V and J genes are those of that table, whereas D and trimming came from the DNA. The sample records about 98,000 clones, 70% to 90% being singletons. With V trimmed by 6 bases and J by 5 bases, 4 bases remained unmatched. Per the germline V gene, CDR1 is MNHEY and CDR2 is SMNVEV (reference sequence). CDR3 length equals 14 residues. V is TRBV27 and J is TRBJ2-5; 12 nucleotides match TRBD1. The origin of this receptor is a man between 60 and 70 years old with acute or convalescent COVID-19. Material for sequencing was peripheral blood. CDR3 region: CASSGTGGVETQYF. The CDR3 DNA reads as TGTGCCAGCAGCGGGACAGGGGGCGTTGAGACCCAGTACTTC.